At least ten counts were recorded for the clone carrying this T cell receptor (beta chain). TCR beta CDR3 region amplification was performed from RNA transcripts. TCR CDR3 regions were first amplified by RT-PCR with HTBI primers. TCRdb independently ran MiXCR on the multiplex PCR reads; one entry per CDR3 protein. The sample has about 360,000 distinct CDR3 sequences; about 13% are singletons. This sample is part of a study of T cells in Graves' hyperthyroidism and ophthalmopathy. There are 12 residues in the CDR3. Germline loops: CDR1 DFQATT, CDR2 SNEGSKA (reference sequence). V lost 6 bases, J lost 1 base, and 9 bases lay in between. Over 18 months, lack of ophthalmopathy progression marked Graves' hyperthyroidism as stable. The diagnostic basis comprised clinical symptoms, serum thyroxine and TRAb, thyroid ultrasound and orbital computed tomography.

Sample: blood. This chain uses TRBV20-1 with TRBJ1-1; no clear D. The TCR comes from a woman between 18 and 30 years old with Graves' hyperthyroidism. The CDR3 here is CSAQLRNTEAFF. The DNA for the CDR3 is TGCAGTGCCCAACTCCGGAACACTGAAGCTTTCTTT.